This TCR beta chain was obtained from a study of cytomegalovirus exposure and HLA in healthy donors. Overall study results and limits: A later analysis found most CMV-associated TCR beta chains apparently HLA-restricted. Earlier analysis yielded a pattern in which most TCR beta V segments were productive about 87% or about 30% of the time. After further analysis at a later stage, roughly 15,000 TCR beta sequences were associated with HLA alleles at 0.05 false discovery rate.

The junction had 9 bases not matched to a gene; V was cut back by 5 bases and J by 0 bases. This CDR3 contains 15 residues. Germline CDR1 and CDR2: SQVTM and ANQGSEA. Both 60 Vbeta primers and 13 Jbeta primers went into the PCR. Clones were sequenced by immunoSEQ multiplex PCR, and TCRdb holds only the in-frame ones, with some missing. The sample yields about 120,000 clones, around four fifths seen once. Note on this clone: The antigen remains unidentified.

Sequencing was carried out using PBMCs. The origin of this receptor is a human donor in good health. The chain has TRBV29-1 and TRBJ1-1; TRBD1 agrees at 7 bases. The CDR3 is CSVPRRDRLNTEAFF. The CDR3 nucleotides read TGCAGCGTTCCCCGACGGGACAGATTGAACACTGAAGCTTTCTTT.